The clone carrying this T cell receptor beta chain was counted at least ten times. Its antigen is unknown. Beta-chain TCR CDR3 regions were amplified from RNA transcripts. HTBI-primed first-round RT-PCR preceded second-round multiplex PCR. TCRdb reprocessed the multiplex PCR reads via MiXCR and lists one record per CDR3 protein. The data hold 350,000 to 450,000 distinct CDR3 sequences, with under 25% observed a single time. Germline-derived CDR1 and CDR2 are WSHSY and SAAADI. V shed 6 bases and J shed 2 bases, with 13 bases lying between them. The CDR3 is 14 amino acids. Lactation, pregnancy, uncontrolled infections and other autoimmune diseases were all grounds for excluding patients. Fresh peripheral blood (about 9 ml) yielded the PBMCs. This sample was included in a study of Graves' ophthalmopathy and Graves' hyperthyroidism. Broader study findings: Its predictions of ophthalmopathy progression gave the model 60% to 71% sensitivity and 72% to 85% specificity.

The source material was peripheral blood. The rearrangement links TRBV10-2 to TRBJ1-1; D is uncertain. The sequence was collected from a woman aged 18-35 years with stable Graves' hyperthyroidism. CDR3 sequence: CASRDRPLNTEAFF. Written as DNA, the CDR3 is TGCGCCAGCAGGGACCGACCCCTAAACACTGAAGCTTTCTTT.